The 20 T cell receptor beta chains presented below share a single source sample, sequenced in a study of cytomegalovirus exposure and HLA in healthy donors. It was with 60 Vbeta and 13 Jbeta primers that the PCR ran. The assay was immunoSEQ multiplex PCR, and TCRdb's table has in-frame clones only and misses some. The repertoire consists of about 160,000 clones, with 80% to 90% occurring once and the leading ten covering approximately 12%. Sequencing was performed on PBMCs. The receptors stem from a man in his fifties in good health and CMV-seropositive.

Only a few counts were recorded for this clone. The rearrangement uses TRBV13 and TRBJ1-4; D might be TRBD1 (5 bases). CDR1 is PRHDT, CDR2 FYEKMQ, per germline (reference sequence). CDR3 length equals 14 residues. V was shortened by 7 bases and J by 7 bases, with 16 bases between the two germline ends. The CDR3 reads CASTRRIGGEKLFF. The CDR3 DNA sequence: TGTGCCAGCACTCGTAGGATCGGGGGTGAAAAACTGTTTTTT.

Only one count was recorded for this clone. This chain connects TRBV28 to TRBJ1-2, with TRBD1 matching over 9 bases. Germline assignment: CDR1 MDHEN and CDR2 SYDVKM. This CDR3 comprises 14 residues. With V trimmed by 4 bases and J by 5 bases, 5 bases remained unmatched. The chain's CDR3 is CASSSGQGKYGYTF. The CDR3 DNA is TGTGCCAGCAGTTCGGGACAGGGAAAATATGGCTACACCTTC.

The chain uses TRBV5-1 and TRBJ2-3; 8 bases fit TRBD1. CDR1 SGHRS and CDR2 YFSETQ come from the germline V gene. V lost 0 bases, J lost 1 base, and 1 base stayed unmatched. CDR3 size: 15 residues. CDR3 residues: CASSLEQGGTDTQYF. The CDR3 coding sequence is TGCGCCAGCAGCTTGGAACAGGGGGGCACAGATACGCAGTATTTT.

Comment on this clone: The sample carries other DNA sequences with the same CDR3. The chain recombines TRBV5-6 with TRBJ1-5; TRBD1 matches at 11 bases. The V segment lost 4 bases and the J segment 5 bases; nucleotides outside the gene matches: 8. Germline CDR1 reads SGHDT; CDR2 reads YYEEEE. The CDR3 has 16 residues. DNA of the CDR3: TGTGCCAGCAGCCTCGGTGGGACAGGGGGTGATCAGCCCCAGCATTTT. Encoded protein: CASSLGGTGGDQPQHF. The full variable domain, completed using reference TRBV5-6 and TRBJ1-5, is DAGVTQSPTHLIKTRGQQVTLRCSPKSGHDTVSWYQQALGQGPQFIFQYYEEEERQRGNFPDRFSGHQFPNYSSELNVNALLLGDSALYLCASSLGGTGGDQPQHFGDGTRLSIL.

This chain connects TRBV9 to TRBJ1-1; a weak D match, TRBD1 (6 bases). Deletions cut 3 bases from V and 3 bases from J, with 15 bases between. Germline assignment: CDR1 SGDLS and CDR2 YYNGEE. The CDR3 contains 15 residues. The CDR3 nucleotides read TGTGCCAGCAGCGGCCAACAGGGATCGGACACTGAAGCTTTCTTT. Amino acid sequence: CASSGQQGSDTEAFF.

Only a few counts were recorded for this clone. The chain is built from TRBV19 and TRBJ2-5; possibly TRBD1 for D (5 bases). Trimming stripped 5 bases from V and 7 bases from J, with 14 bases between. Germline values: CDR1 LNHDA, CDR2 SQIVND (reference sequence). CDR3 size: 13 residues. CDR3 region: CASSLGLQGTQYF. The CDR3 nucleotides read TGTGCCAGTAGTCTCGGGCTCCAGGGGACCCAGTACTTC.

This clone was seen once. The V gene is TRBV28, the J gene TRBJ2-7, with 8 bases aligning to TRBD1. V was pared by 8 bases and J by 6 bases, with 6 bases of the junction left unmatched. The CDR3 length is 12 residues. CDR1 and CDR2 from the germline V gene are MDHEN and SYDVKM. The CDR3 here is CASQGAYGEQYF. The CDR3 nucleotides read TGTGCCAGCCAGGGGGCCTACGGCGAGCAGTACTTC. Looking up the rest from reference TRBV28 and TRBJ2-7 gives the full variable domain: DVKVTQSSRYLVKRTGEKVFLECVQDMDHENMFWYRQDPGLGLRLIYFSYDVKMKEKGDIPEGYSVSREKKERFSLILESASTNQTSMYLCASQGAYGEQYFGPGTRLTVT.

The V call is TRBV9, the J call TRBJ2-2; 11 bases match TRBD2. The germline V gene encodes CDR1 SGDLS and CDR2 YYNGEE. V lost 2 bases, J lost 0 bases, and 6 bases stayed unmatched. This CDR3 region has 18 residues. The CDR3 coding sequence is TGTGCCAGCAGCGTGACTAGCGGGATCCTCGCGAACACCGGGGAGCTGTTTTTT. Its protein is CASSVTSGILANTGELFF.

The rearrangement joins TRBV6-5 to TRBJ1-1, with 7 nucleotides matching TRBD1. Germline trimming cut 4 bases from V and 1 base from J; bases unmatched to any gene: 6. The CDR3 has 15 residues. CDR1 is MNHEY and CDR2 is SVGAGI in the germline V gene. The CDR3 DNA reads TGTGCCAGCAGTTCAAGTGACAGGGCGAACACTGAAGCTTTCTTT. Encoded protein: CASSSSDRANTEAFF.

The V and J genes are TRBV11-1 and TRBJ2-1, with TRBD2 matching over 11 bases. The CDR3 spans 16 residues. Germline loops: CDR1 SGHAT, CDR2 FQDESV (reference sequence). Trimming at V came to 2 bases and at J to 7 bases, leaving 7 bases not matched to a gene. For the CDR3, the DNA is TGTGCCAGCAGCTTAACTCTAGCGGGAGGTAGGAATGAGCAGTTCTTC. Protein product: CASSLTLAGGRNEQFF.

The chain carries TRBV13 and TRBJ2-3; 9 bases line up with TRBD2. Germline V gives CDR1 PRHDT, CDR2 FYEKMQ (reference sequence). This CDR3 is 21 amino acids long. V lost 4 bases, J lost 1 base, and 21 bases stayed unmatched. The CDR3 loop is CASSSREGFSGSVFGTDTQYF. CDR3 DNA: TGTGCCAGCAGCTCCCGCGAGGGATTTAGCGGGAGTGTCTTCGGCACAGATACGCAGTATTTT.

This chain uses TRBV11-2 with TRBJ2-1; perhaps TRBD2 as D (6 bases). The germline V and J ends were trimmed by 6 bases and 4 bases, with 16 bases remaining between them. The CDR3 runs 15 residues. The germline V gene has CDR1 SGHAT and CDR2 FQNNGV. The CDR3 DNA follows: TGTGCCAGCAGTTTTACGGGACTTACTTACAATGAGCAGTTCTTC. Its translation is CASSFTGLTYNEQFF. Drawing the rest from reference TRBV11-2 and TRBJ2-1, the complete variable domain is EAGVAQSPRYKIIEKRQSVAFWCNPISGHATLYWYQQILGQGPKLLIQFQNNGVVDDSQLPKDRFSAERLKGVDSTLKIQPAKLEDSAVYLCASSFTGLTYNEQFFGPGTRLTVL.

This sequence joins TRBV4-3 and TRBJ2-2; 7 nucleotides line up with TRBD1. CDR1 is LGHNA and CDR2 is YSLEER in the germline V gene. The CDR3 runs to 19 residues. Trimming cost V 1 base and J 3 bases; bases outside gene matches: 14. The CDR3 is CASSQGITGQRDDTGELFF. The CDR3 region has the DNA TGCGCCAGCAGCCAAGGAATTACGGGACAGCGTGATGACACCGGGGAGCTGTTTTTT.

The V call is TRBV2, the J call TRBJ2-1, with 10 nucleotides matching TRBD1. The CDR3 consists of 15 residues. V shed 3 bases, J shed 8 bases, and the junction held 7 bases outside the gene matches. Germline V gives CDR1 SNHLY, CDR2 FYNNEI. This chain's CDR3 is CASSEGQGFVDEQFF. The CDR3 nucleotides are TGTGCCAGCAGTGAGGGACAGGGGTTCGTGGATGAGCAGTTCTTC.

The chain combines TRBV30 with TRBJ2-3; D is uncertain. Trimming shortened V by 2 bases and J by 2 bases, and 5 bases separated the two germline ends. Germline lookup yields CDR1 GTSNPN and CDR2 SVGIG (reference sequence). This CDR3 has 12 residues. The CDR3 here is CAWSRYTDTQYF. The CDR3, as DNA: TGTGCCTGGAGTCGGTACACAGATACGCAGTATTTT.

The V call is TRBV4-3, the J call TRBJ2-2; 15 positions agree with TRBD2. CDR1 and CDR2 (germline): LGHNA, YSLEER. The CDR3 is 18 amino acids. V was clipped by 3 bases and J by 7 bases; unmatched bases: 9. Here the CDR3 DNA reads TGCGCCAGCAGCCAGACACCGGGACTAGCGGGAGGTGTCGGGGAGCTGTTTTTT. It translates to CASSQTPGLAGGVGELFF.

This clone was found many times. V is TRBV29-1 and J is TRBJ2-7, with D possibly TRBD2 on 6 matching bases. There are 11 residues in the CDR3. CDR1 is SQVTM and CDR2 is ANQGSEA in the germline V gene. Between the trimmed V and J ends, which lost 6 bases and 1 base, there was a span of 7 bases. The CDR3 here is CSVGTSYEQYF. CDR3 DNA: TGCAGCGTCGGGACTTCCTACGAGCAGTACTTC.

The chain's CDR3 is CASKRGATDTQYF. The CDR3 DNA follows: TGTGCCAGTAAGCGCGGGGCAACAGATACGCAGTATTTT. The V and J genes are TRBV19 and TRBJ2-3; weak D call: TRBD2 (6 bases). CDR3 length: 13 residues. Between the trimmed V and J ends, which lost 7 bases and 3 bases, there was a span of 11 bases. CDR1 LNHDA and CDR2 SQIVND come from the germline V gene (reference sequence).

The V and J genes are TRBV7-9 and TRBJ2-1, with TRBD2 matching 13 bases. The CDR3 contains 19 residues. Germline V gene sequence: CDR1 SEHNR, CDR2 FQNEAQ (reference sequence). The junction had 13 bases not matched to a gene; V was cut back by 5 bases and J by 3 bases. This CDR3 reads CASSGGEPGLAGIYNEQFF. The CDR3 DNA is TGTGCCAGCAGCGGGGGAGAACCGGGACTAGCGGGAATCTACAATGAGCAGTTCTTC. Variable domain in full (rest from reference TRBV7-9 and TRBJ2-1): DTGVSQNPRHKITKRGQNVTFRCDPISEHNRLYWYRQTLGQGPEFLTYFQNEAQLEKSRLLSDRFSAERPKGSFSTLEIQRTEQGDSAMYLCASSGGEPGLAGIYNEQFFGPGTRLTVL.

The chain carries TRBV4-3 and TRBJ2-3; 10 bases line up with TRBD2. The junction had 9 bases not matched to a gene; V was cut back by 4 bases and J by 2 bases. The CDR3 loop spans 17 amino acids. Germline V gene sequence: CDR1 LGHNA, CDR2 YSLEER. The CDR3 loop reads CASSRGAGGPSTDTQYF. In DNA form, the CDR3 reads TGCGCCAGCAGCCGGGGAGCGGGAGGGCCCTCCACAGATACGCAGTATTTT.